These T cell receptor beta chains were read from a single sample in a study of CD8 T cells in Susac syndrome. From the immunoSEQ multiplex PCR reads, TCRdb called clonotypes with MiXCR, one entry per CDR3 protein. The sample lists about 200,000 distinct CDR3 sequences, roughly 95% occurring once. Sequenced input: CD4+ T cells from PBMCs. Receptor source: a human donor in good health. Each CDR3 is given with its conserved first and last residue. Fields, in order: V gene, J gene, D gene, clone size, CDR3 protein, CDR3 DNA. D genes are given only for firm matches. A row's size may be missing; if present it is once, few, many or a size class.

V gene: TRBV5-1
J gene: TRBJ1-2
D gene: TRBD1
clone size: .
CDR3 protein: CASSGPGQGASGYTF
CDR3 DNA: TGCGCCAGCAGCGGTCCGGGACAGGGGGCCAGTGGCTACACCTTC

V gene: TRBV7-2
J gene: TRBJ1-1
D gene: .
clone size: .
CDR3 protein: CASSLEEAGTTEAFF
CDR3 DNA: TGTGCCAGCAGCTTAGAGGAGGCTGGGACCACTGAAGCTTTCTTT

V gene: TRBV28
J gene: TRBJ2-1
D gene: TRBD2
clone size: .
CDR3 protein: CASSVAGGLYNEQFF
CDR3 DNA: TGTGCCAGCAGTGTGGCGGGAGGTCTGTACAATGAGCAGTTCTTC

V gene: TRBV7-9
J gene: TRBJ2-3
D gene: .
clone size: .
CDR3 protein: CASLASGGHTQYF
CDR3 DNA: TGTGCCAGCCTAGCTTCTGGGGGCCATACGCAGTATTTT

V gene: TRBV11-2
J gene: TRBJ1-2
D gene: .
clone size: .
CDR3 protein: CASRSTGNYGYTF
CDR3 DNA: TGTGCCAGCAGAAGCACAGGGAACTATGGCTACACCTTC

V gene: TRBV9
J gene: TRBJ2-3
D gene: .
clone size: .
CDR3 protein: CASSPDHADTQYF
CDR3 DNA: TGTGCCAGCAGCCCCGACCACGCGGATACGCAGTATTTT

V gene: TRBV5-1
J gene: TRBJ1-1
D gene: TRBD1
clone size: .
CDR3 protein: CASSLEPGTGAAEAFF
CDR3 DNA: TGCGCCAGCAGCTTGGAGCCCGGGACAGGGGCCGCTGAAGCTTTCTTT

V gene: TRBV7-6
J gene: TRBJ1-1
D gene: .
clone size: once
CDR3 protein: CASSLRQHTEAFF
CDR3 DNA: TGTGCCAGCAGCCTCCGACAGCACACTGAAGCTTTCTTT

V gene: TRBV20-1
J gene: TRBJ2-3
D gene: .
clone size: .
CDR3 protein: CSARIAPDTQYF
CDR3 DNA: TGCAGTGCTAGAATTGCCCCAGATACGCAGTATTTT

V gene: TRBV21-1
J gene: TRBJ1-3
D gene: .
clone size: .
CDR3 protein: CASSPTGVDGNTIYF
CDR3 DNA: TGTGCCAGCAGCCCGACTGGGGTTGATGGAAACACCATATATTTT

V gene: TRBV10-3
J gene: TRBJ1-1
D gene: .
clone size: .
CDR3 protein: CAISPGYTEAFF
CDR3 DNA: TGTGCCATCAGTCCGGGGTACACTGAAGCTTTCTTT

V gene: TRBV6-4
J gene: TRBJ1-2
D gene: .
clone size: few
CDR3 protein: CASSRTVYGYTF
CDR3 DNA: TGTGCCAGCAGTCGGACAGTCTATGGCTACACCTTC

V gene: TRBV3-1
J gene: TRBJ1-2
D gene: .
clone size: .
CDR3 protein: CASSRHSSYGYTF
CDR3 DNA: TGTGCCAGCAGCCGACACTCGTCTTATGGCTACACCTTC

V gene: TRBV20-1
J gene: TRBJ2-7
D gene: TRBD2
clone size: once
CDR3 protein: CSAPRGGQSYEQYF
CDR3 DNA: TGCAGTGCTCCCCGGGGGGGTCAGAGCTACGAGCAGTACTTC

V gene: TRBV5-1
J gene: TRBJ2-3
D gene: .
clone size: .
CDR3 protein: CASRRQTTDTQYF
CDR3 DNA: TGCGCCAGCAGAAGACAAACGACAGATACGCAGTATTTT

V gene: TRBV4-3
J gene: TRBJ2-7
D gene: TRBD2
clone size: .
CDR3 protein: CASSQGVGGGSSYEQYF
CDR3 DNA: TGCGCCAGCAGCCAAGGGGTCGGCGGGGGGTCCTCCTACGAGCAGTACTTC

V gene: TRBV12-3/TRBV12-4
J gene: TRBJ1-2
D gene: TRBD1
clone size: .
CDR3 protein: CASSSHRRGQGYTF
CDR3 DNA: TGTGCCAGCAGCTCCCACCGAAGGGGGCAAGGCTACACCTTC

V gene: TRBV20-1
J gene: TRBJ2-5
D gene: .
clone size: .
CDR3 protein: CSASVPRGQETQYF
CDR3 DNA: TGCAGTGCTAGCGTGCCCAGGGGCCAAGAGACCCAGTACTTC

V gene: TRBV7-2
J gene: TRBJ2-1
D gene: .
clone size: .
CDR3 protein: CASSLGLRGSYNEQFF
CDR3 DNA: TGTGCCAGCAGCTTAGGTTTGCGAGGCTCCTACAATGAGCAGTTCTTC

V gene: TRBV24-1
J gene: TRBJ2-6
D gene: .
clone size: .
CDR3 protein: CATGAANSGANVLTF
CDR3 DNA: TGTGCCACGGGAGCAGCCAACTCTGGGGCCAACGTCCTGACTTTC

V gene: TRBV5-4
J gene: TRBJ2-1
D gene: TRBD1
clone size: .
CDR3 protein: CASCRDRGLDNEQFF
CDR3 DNA: TGTGCCAGCTGCAGGGACAGGGGGCTAGACAATGAGCAGTTCTTC

V gene: TRBV3-1
J gene: TRBJ2-3
D gene: TRBD2
clone size: .
CDR3 protein: CASSPRLAGGGTQYF
CDR3 DNA: TGTGCCAGCAGCCCCCGACTAGCGGGGGGTGGGACGCAGTATTTT

V gene: TRBV7-9
J gene: TRBJ2-1
D gene: .
clone size: .
CDR3 protein: CASSFHEQFF
CDR3 DNA: TGTGCCAGCAGCTTCCATGAGCAGTTCTTC

V gene: TRBV4-1
J gene: TRBJ2-4
D gene: .
clone size: .
CDR3 protein: CASSQPPGGLSKQNIQYF
CDR3 DNA: TGCGCCAGCAGCCAACCTCCTGGGGGCCTTTCAAAACAAAACATTCAGTACTTC

V gene: TRBV3-1
J gene: TRBJ2-3
D gene: TRBD2
clone size: once
CDR3 protein: CASSQAGREYF
CDR3 DNA: TGTGCCAGCAGCCAAGCCGGGAGGGAGTATTTT

V gene: TRBV30
J gene: TRBJ2-1
D gene: TRBD2
clone size: .
CDR3 protein: CACLSGRAYNEQFF
CDR3 DNA: TGTGCCTGCCTAAGCGGGAGGGCTTACAATGAGCAGTTCTTC

V gene: TRBV18
J gene: TRBJ2-1
D gene: .
clone size: .
CDR3 protein: CASSSVQGVEQFF
CDR3 DNA: TGTGCCAGCTCATCCGTACAGGGAGTTGAGCAGTTCTTC

V gene: TRBV20-1
J gene: TRBJ1-4
D gene: .
clone size: .
CDR3 protein: CSAPGPTNEKLFF
CDR3 DNA: TGCAGTGCTCCAGGGCCGACTAATGAAAAACTGTTTTTT

V gene: TRBV14
J gene: TRBJ2-3
D gene: TRBD2
clone size: .
CDR3 protein: CASSPVALANTQYF
CDR3 DNA: TGTGCCAGCAGCCCTGTAGCACTAGCGAATACGCAGTATTTT

V gene: TRBV20-1
J gene: TRBJ2-4
D gene: .
clone size: .
CDR3 protein: CSARAPGGGVAKNIQYF
CDR3 DNA: TGCAGTGCTAGAGCCCCAGGAGGGGGGGTAGCCAAAAACATTCAGTACTTC

V gene: TRBV29-1
J gene: TRBJ2-1
D gene: .
clone size: .
CDR3 protein: CSVESDRWNEQFF
CDR3 DNA: TGCAGCGTTGAAAGTGACAGATGGAATGAGCAGTTCTTC

V gene: TRBV12-3/TRBV12-4
J gene: TRBJ2-3
D gene: TRBD2
clone size: .
CDR3 protein: CASSFAGGPNTQYF
CDR3 DNA: TGTGCCAGCAGTTTTGCGGGAGGGCCAAATACGCAGTATTTT

V gene: TRBV20-1
J gene: TRBJ2-1
D gene: .
clone size: .
CDR3 protein: CSASLGGSYNEQFF
CDR3 DNA: TGCAGTGCTAGCCTGGGAGGCTCCTACAATGAGCAGTTCTTC

V gene: TRBV14
J gene: TRBJ2-3
D gene: .
clone size: .
CDR3 protein: CASQGRRGTDTQYF
CDR3 DNA: TGTGCCAGTCAGGGTAGAAGAGGAACAGATACGCAGTATTTT

V gene: TRBV29-1
J gene: TRBJ2-3
D gene: TRBD2
clone size: .
CDR3 protein: CSVGLAGAGDTQYF
CDR3 DNA: TGCAGCGTTGGACTAGCGGGGGCCGGGGATACGCAGTATTTT

V gene: TRBV7-9
J gene: TRBJ2-3
D gene: TRBD1
clone size: .
CDR3 protein: CASNIQGATDTQYF
CDR3 DNA: TGTGCCAGCAACATACAGGGGGCGACGGATACGCAGTATTTT

V gene: TRBV7-8
J gene: TRBJ2-1
D gene: .
clone size: .
CDR3 protein: CASSPRREGEQFF
CDR3 DNA: TGTGCCAGCAGCCCCCGCCGGGAAGGGGAGCAGTTCTTC

V gene: TRBV9
J gene: TRBJ2-2
D gene: .
clone size: once
CDR3 protein: CASSVGDRNTGELFF
CDR3 DNA: TGTGCCAGCAGCGTAGGAGACCGGAACACCGGGGAGCTGTTTTTT

V gene: TRBV15
J gene: TRBJ2-1
D gene: .
clone size: .
CDR3 protein: CATSRDGGYNEQFF
CDR3 DNA: TGTGCCACCAGCAGAGATGGCGGATACAATGAGCAGTTCTTC

V gene: TRBV27
J gene: TRBJ2-3
D gene: .
clone size: .
CDR3 protein: CASSASGLDTQYF
CDR3 DNA: TGTGCCAGCAGTGCCTCTGGACTTGATACGCAGTATTTT

V gene: TRBV30
J gene: TRBJ2-3
D gene: .
clone size: .
CDR3 protein: CAWSGNGDTQYF
CDR3 DNA: TGTGCCTGGAGTGGGAACGGAGATACGCAGTATTTT

V gene: TRBV5-1
J gene: TRBJ2-6
D gene: TRBD1
clone size: .
CDR3 protein: CASSTGTALPGANVLTF
CDR3 DNA: TGCGCCAGCAGCACCGGGACAGCCCTACCTGGGGCCAACGTCCTGACTTTC

V gene: TRBV3-1
J gene: TRBJ1-5
D gene: .
clone size: .
CDR3 protein: CASSQEWGNQPQHF
CDR3 DNA: TGTGCCAGCAGCCAAGAGTGGGGCAATCAGCCCCAGCATTTT

V gene: TRBV5-4
J gene: TRBJ1-1
D gene: TRBD1
clone size: .
CDR3 protein: CASSSDRLNTEAFF
CDR3 DNA: TGTGCCAGCAGCTCGGACAGGTTGAACACTGAAGCTTTCTTT

V gene: TRBV18
J gene: TRBJ2-5
D gene: .
clone size: .
CDR3 protein: CASSPGHGGETQYF
CDR3 DNA: TGTGCCAGCTCACCGGGACACGGGGGTGAGACCCAGTACTTC